Below are 24 T cell receptor beta chains sequenced from a single sample in a study of blood T cell repertoires in COVID-19. This table comes from immunoSEQ multiplex PCR, and its TCRdb copy is limited to in-frame clones, with some not included. The profile shows some 180,000 clones, 65% to 85% of them singletons. The sample was peripheral blood. The source of these receptors is a woman between 70 and 85 years old who had recovered from COVID-19.

This clone is a singleton in its sample. The CDR3 loop is CASSQTGGRMGNQPQHF. The CDR3 nucleotides are TGTGCCAGCAGCCAGACAGGGGGCCGGATGGGCAATCAGCCCCAGCATTTT. This chain links TRBV3-1 (or the pseudogene TRBV3-2) with TRBJ1-5, with TRBD1 matching over 10 bases. Germline-derived CDR1 and CDR2 are LGHDT and YNNKEL (reference sequence). The CDR3 is made up of 17 amino acids. The J segment lost 2 bases and the V segment lost 3 bases, leaving 7 bases of the junction unmatched.

This rearrangement joins TRBV30 to TRBJ2-3, with 7 bases matching TRBD2. Germline lookup yields CDR1 GTSNPN and CDR2 SVGIG (reference sequence). The CDR3 contains 12 residues. The J segment lost 4 bases and the V segment lost 5 bases, leaving 3 bases of the junction unmatched. CDR3 DNA sequence: TGTGCCTGGCAGGGAGGGGCAGATACGCAGTATTTT. Translating it yields CAWQGGADTQYF.

The chain couples TRBV5-1 to TRBJ1-2, with D unresolved. The germline CDR1 and CDR2 sequences are SGHRS and YFSETQ. Trimming shortened V by 1 base and J by 7 bases, and 17 bases separated the two germline ends. The CDR3 has 15 residues. The CDR3 loop is CASSLQPGTRAGYTF. In nucleotides, the CDR3 is TGCGCCAGCAGCTTGCAGCCGGGAACAAGGGCTGGCTACACCTTC.

The rearrangement links TRBV5-1 to TRBJ2-3; no reliable D call. The V gene lost 3 bases and the J gene lost 11 bases, with 13 bases spanning the gap. The CDR3 has 12 amino acids. Germline-derived CDR1 and CDR2 are SGHRS and YFSETQ. The CDR3 bases are TGCGCCAGCAGCTCTTTCCTCGGTAAGCAGTATTTT. Its protein product is CASSSFLGKQYF.

This chain links TRBV7-3 with TRBJ2-2; 13 nucleotides agree with TRBD2. J was trimmed by 3 bases and V by 5 bases; bases with no gene match: 12. The CDR3 spans 19 residues. CDR1 is SGHTA and CDR2 is FQGTGA in the germline V gene. CDR3 region: CASSQTSGRKRRYTGELFF. DNA for the CDR3: TGTGCCAGCAGCCAGACTAGCGGGAGGAAACGTCGATACACCGGGGAGCTGTTTTTT.

The chain couples TRBV19 to TRBJ1-2; D call uncertain. CDR3 size: 15 residues. In germline, CDR1 is LNHDA, CDR2 SQIVND (reference sequence). Trimming took off 1 base at V and 3 bases at J, with 12 bases between the two ends. The CDR3 coding sequence is TGTGCCAGTAGTATAGGGGCATCCTTATACTATGGCTACACCTTC. The encoded protein is CASSIGASLYYGYTF. Looking up the rest from reference TRBV19 and TRBJ1-2 gives the full variable domain: DGGITQSPKYLFRKEGQNVTLSCEQNLNHDAMYWYRQDPGQGLRLIYYSQIVNDFQKGDIAEGYSVSREKKESFPLTVTSAQKNPTAFYLCASSIGASLYYGYTFGSGTRLTVV.

This rearrangement joins TRBV5-4 to TRBJ2-5; no definite D call. Trimming cost V 0 bases and J 5 bases, with 8 bases left between them. Per germline, CDR1 SGHNT and CDR2 YYREEE (reference sequence). This CDR3 spans 13 amino acids. The CDR3 DNA is TGTGCCAGCAGCTTGGGGTGGCGGGAGACCCAGTACTTC. Translating gives CASSLGWRETQYF.

This chain joins TRBV6-1 and TRBJ1-1, with 8 bases fitting TRBD1. There are 14 residues in the CDR3. Per the germline V gene, CDR1 is MNHNS and CDR2 is SASEGT. J was trimmed by 5 bases and V by 2 bases; bases with no gene match: 4. The CDR3 reads CASSEQDRATEAFF. The CDR3 DNA reads TGTGCCAGCAGTGAACAGGACAGGGCTACTGAAGCTTTCTTT.

This chain connects TRBV7-9 to TRBJ2-5, with a weak D call TRBD2 (6 bases). Germline V gene lookup returns CDR1 SEHNR and CDR2 FQNEAQ (reference sequence). The length of the CDR3 is 12 residues. Trimming shortened V by 1 base and J by 7 bases, and 7 bases separated the two germline ends. This chain's CDR3 is CASSLEGGTQYF. The CDR3 nucleotides read TGTGCCAGCAGCTTAGAGGGAGGGACCCAGTACTTC.

This clone was counted between two and nine times. V gene TRBV30 combines with J gene TRBJ1-1; D is possibly TRBD1 (5 bases). V was shortened by 4 bases and J by 11 bases, with 14 bases between the two germline ends. The CDR3 is made up of 11 amino acids. In germline, CDR1 is GTSNPN, CDR2 SVGIG (reference sequence). The CDR3 DNA is TGTGCCTGGATGGGGGGGTGGAGGGCTTTCTTT. Its protein is CAWMGGWRAFF.

The chain carries TRBV14 and TRBJ2-7; unclear D gene. This CDR3 is 13 amino acids long. Between the trimmed V and J ends, which lost 0 bases and 6 bases, there was a span of 9 bases. Germline CDR1 reads SGHDN; CDR2 reads FVKESK. CDR3: CASSQELSGEQYF. Here the CDR3 DNA reads TGTGCCAGCAGCCAAGAACTGTCCGGCGAGCAGTACTTC.

V usage is TRBV7-2 and J usage is TRBJ2-7; 10 nucleotides match TRBD1. The CDR3 spans 14 residues. CDR1 and CDR2 (germline): SGHTA, FQGNSA. Germline trimming cut 6 bases from V and 7 bases from J; bases unmatched to any gene: 9. CDR3 DNA sequence: TGTGCCAGCAGATACCGGGACAGGGGAAGAGAGCAGTACTTC. This encodes CASRYRDRGREQYF.

The J gene is TRBJ1-2, the V gene TRBV7-2, with TRBD1 matching 8 bases. After removal of 1 base from V and 4 bases from J, the junction contained 2 bases not matched to a gene. Germline V gene data show CDR1 as SGHTA and CDR2 as FQGNSA. This CDR3 region has 14 residues. The CDR3 is CASSLGGQVYGYTF. CDR3 DNA: TGTGCCAGCAGCTTAGGGGGACAGGTCTATGGCTACACCTTC. Looking up the rest from reference TRBV7-2 and TRBJ1-2 gives the full variable domain: GAGVSQSPSNKVTEKGKDVELRCDPISGHTALYWYRQSLGQGLEFLIYFQGNSAPDKSGLPSDRFSAERTGGSVSTLTIQRTQQEDSAVYLCASSLGGQVYGYTFGSGTRLTVV.

The rearrangement joins TRBV19 to TRBJ2-3; TRBD2 is a possible D gene (5 bases). V was clipped by 10 bases and J by 2 bases, with 19 bases between them. Germline CDR1 is LNHDA and CDR2 is SQIVND (reference sequence). This CDR3 spans 15 amino acids. CDR3 protein: CATAPRTDSTDTQYF. The CDR3 coding sequence is TGTGCCACCGCCCCTCGCACGGACTCCACAGATACGCAGTATTTT.

The chain couples TRBV11-1 to TRBJ2-7; 8 nucleotides agree with TRBD2. The V gene end was trimmed by 1 base and the J gene end by 0 bases; junction bases not matched to a gene: 2. Germline CDR1 reads SGHAT; CDR2 reads FQDESV (reference sequence). The CDR3 covers 15 residues. CDR3 sequence: CASSLEGLVSYEQYF. CDR3 nucleotides: TGTGCCAGCAGCTTAGAGGGACTAGTCTCCTACGAGCAGTACTTC.

The chain has TRBV11-3 and TRBJ2-7; 7 bases map to TRBD2. V gave up 0 bases and J gave up 4 bases; unmatched junction bases: 6. This CDR3 has 15 amino acids. Germline V gives CDR1 SGHNT, CDR2 YENEEA. In DNA form, the CDR3 reads TGTGCCAGCAGCTTAGAGGGCAGCGGGGCATACGAGCAGTACTTC. Its protein is CASSLEGSGAYEQYF.

This chain's CDR3 is CASSPMGQGTQHF. CDR3 in DNA: TGTGCCAGCAGCCCCATGGGACAGGGGACCCAGCATTTT. The chain links TRBV9 to TRBJ1-5, with 10 nucleotides matching TRBD1. The J segment lost 11 bases and the V segment lost 4 bases, leaving 6 bases of the junction unmatched. Germline CDR1 reads SGDLS; CDR2 reads YYNGEE. The CDR3 has 13 residues.

The V and J genes are TRBV18 and TRBJ1-1; D is ambiguous. Germline CDR1 and CDR2: KGHSH and LQKENI. V dropped 1 base and J dropped 5 bases, with 17 bases sitting between them. This CDR3 has 16 residues. This CDR3 is CASSPQRLSSYTEAFF. The CDR3, as DNA: TGTGCCAGCTCACCACAGAGGCTCTCTTCCTATACTGAAGCTTTCTTT.

V gene TRBV6-5 combines with J gene TRBJ2-7, with a possible D match to TRBD2 (5 bases). Trimming took off 7 bases at V and 4 bases at J, with 17 bases between the two ends. Per the germline V gene, CDR1 is MNHEY and CDR2 is SVGAGI. The CDR3 has 14 residues. DNA of the CDR3: TGTGCCAGCACCTCGCTGGGAGAAGGGTACGAGCAGTACTTC. It translates to CASTSLGEGYEQYF.

The chain has TRBV6-5 and TRBJ1-1; TRBD1 aligns across 10 bases. The CDR3 totals 13 residues. The trim removed 6 bases at V and 10 bases at J, leaving 8 bases unmatched. Germline V CDR1 and CDR2: MNHEY, SVGAGI. The CDR3 DNA follows: TGTGCCAGCAGCCGACAGGGGGCCAATGGAGCTTTCTTT. This codes for CASSRQGANGAFF.

The chain is built from TRBV7-3 and TRBJ2-7; TRBD1 is a possible D gene (6 bases). The germline V gene encodes CDR1 SGHTA and CDR2 FQGTGA. The length of the CDR3 is 14 residues. Trimming took 5 bases from V and 3 from J, leaving 14 bases between them. This CDR3 reads CASSPNRAFYEQYF. The CDR3, as DNA: TGTGCCAGCAGCCCCAACAGGGCCTTCTACGAGCAGTACTTC.

The V call is TRBV28, the J call TRBJ1-2; D not certain. Trimming cost V 7 bases and J 2 bases, with 11 bases left between them. In germline, CDR1 is MDHEN, CDR2 SYDVKM. The CDR3 consists of 13 residues. The chain's CDR3 is CASTWGANYGYTF. The CDR3 bases are TGTGCCAGCACCTGGGGAGCCAACTATGGCTACACCTTC.

This clone was seen only a few times. V gene TRBV4-2 combines with J gene TRBJ1-6; D perhaps matches TRBD1 (6 bases). Trimming took 0 bases from V and 17 from J, leaving 17 bases between them. The CDR3 covers 14 residues. CDR1 is LGHNA, CDR2 YNFKEQ, per germline. The CDR3 DNA reads TGTGCCAGCAGCCAAGATTGGGGACAAATTTTGTTCCACTTT. Translation gives CASSQDWGQILFHF.

CDR3 sequence reads: CASSPERTSGGEYF. DNA of the CDR3: TGTGCCAGCAGCCCCGAAAGGACTAGCGGGGGGGAGTATTTT. The V call is TRBV7-2, the J call TRBJ2-3, with 15 bases identical to TRBD2. Per germline, CDR1 SGHTA and CDR2 FQGNSA. The CDR3 runs 14 residues. V gave up 5 bases and J gave up 13 bases; unmatched junction bases: 7.